This T cell receptor (beta chain) was sequenced during a study of T-cell reconstitution after alpha-beta-depleted transplantation in children. Findings of the study overall: Counts and diversity of T cells one year after transplant came mostly from newly produced T cells.

In its sample, this clonotype was seen many times. Its antigen is unidentified. The CDR3 consists of 16 residues. Trimming removed 4 bases at V and 10 bases at J, with 23 bases between. Germline lookup yields CDR1 SNHLY and CDR2 FYNNEI. As it was prepared, the TCRbeta library received unique molecular identifiers. TCRdb reanalysed the PCR reads using MiXCR and keeps one entry per CDR3 protein. The sample records some 50,000 distinct CDR3 sequences, about a tenth being singletons. The clonotype originates from a male patient between 2 and 15 years old who had a stem cell transplant for chronic granulomatous disease, so the T cells may come from the graft donor. Sequenced material: PBMCs, mostly from graft donor cells, taken 60 days after TCRalphabeta/CD19-depleted stem cell transplant. The rearrangement joins TRBV2 to TRBJ2-1, with D tentatively TRBD2 (7 bases). CDR3 nucleotide sequence: TGTGCCAGCAGTGCAAGCCTACAGGGAGGGTTCGGCGAGCAGTTCTTC. Protein: CASSASLQGGFGEQFF.